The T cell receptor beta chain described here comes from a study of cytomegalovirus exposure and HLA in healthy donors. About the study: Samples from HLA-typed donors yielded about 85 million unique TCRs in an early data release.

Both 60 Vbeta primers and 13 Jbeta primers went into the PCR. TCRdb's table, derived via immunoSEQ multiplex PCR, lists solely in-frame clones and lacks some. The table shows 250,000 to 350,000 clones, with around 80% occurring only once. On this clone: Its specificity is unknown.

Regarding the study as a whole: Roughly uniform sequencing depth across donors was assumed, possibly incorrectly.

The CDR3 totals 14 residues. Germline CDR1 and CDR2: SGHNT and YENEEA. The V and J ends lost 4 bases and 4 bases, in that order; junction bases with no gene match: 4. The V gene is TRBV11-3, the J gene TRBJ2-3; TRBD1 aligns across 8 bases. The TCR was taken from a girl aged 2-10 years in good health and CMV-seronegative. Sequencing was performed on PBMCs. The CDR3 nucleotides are TGTGCCAGCAGCTCTGGACAGGGAGCAGATACGCAGTATTTT. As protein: CASSSGQGADTQYF.